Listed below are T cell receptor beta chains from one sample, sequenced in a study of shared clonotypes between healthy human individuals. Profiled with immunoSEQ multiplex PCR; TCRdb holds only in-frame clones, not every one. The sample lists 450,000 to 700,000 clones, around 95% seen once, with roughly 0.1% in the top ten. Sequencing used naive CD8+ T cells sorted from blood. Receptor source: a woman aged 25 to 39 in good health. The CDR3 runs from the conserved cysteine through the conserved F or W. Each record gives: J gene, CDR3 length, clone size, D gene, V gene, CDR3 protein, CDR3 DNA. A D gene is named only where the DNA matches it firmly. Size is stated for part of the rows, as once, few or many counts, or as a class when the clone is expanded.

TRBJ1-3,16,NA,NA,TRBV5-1,CASSPGALSSGNTIYF,TGTGCCAGCAGCCCTGGGGCCCTGAGCTCTGGAAACACCATATATTTT
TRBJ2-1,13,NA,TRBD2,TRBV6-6,CASSYGTSDMEFF,TGTGCCAGCAGTTATGGGACTAGCGATATGGAGTTCTTC
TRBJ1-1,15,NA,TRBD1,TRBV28,CASSLIRGGDTEAFF,TGTGCCAGCAGTTTAATCAGGGGGGGGGACACTGAAGCTTTCTTT
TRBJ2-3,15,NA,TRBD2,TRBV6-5,CASSPLAGGTDTQYF,TGTGCCAGCAGTCCTTTAGCGGGAGGTACAGATACGCAGTATTTT
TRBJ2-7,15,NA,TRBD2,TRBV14,CASSQDGTRSGEQYF,TGTGCCAGCAGCCAAGATGGGACTAGGTCTGGCGAGCAGTACTTC
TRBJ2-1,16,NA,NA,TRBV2,CASSYSYTSSYNEQFF,TGTGCCAGCAGTTATAGCTACACCAGCTCCTACAATGAGCAGTTCTTC
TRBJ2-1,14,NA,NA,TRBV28,CASSLTTRHNEQFF,TGTGCCAGCAGTCTGACGACACGACACAATGAGCAGTTCTTC
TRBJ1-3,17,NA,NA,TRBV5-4,CASSIRGGAVSGNTIYF,TGTGCCAGCAGCATCCGTGGGGGTGCAGTCTCTGGAAACACCATATATTTT
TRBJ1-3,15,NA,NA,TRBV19,CASTAPGSSGNTIYF,TGTGCCAGTACCGCCCCCGGGAGCTCTGGAAACACCATATATTTT
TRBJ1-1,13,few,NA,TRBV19,CASSIPGDTEAFF,TGTGCCAGTAGTATTCCCGGGGACACTGAAGCTTTCTTT
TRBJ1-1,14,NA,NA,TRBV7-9,CASSLDSMNTEAFF,TGTGCCAGCAGCTTAGACAGTATGAACACTGAAGCTTTCTTT
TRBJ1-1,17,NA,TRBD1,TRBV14,CASSEGTGIFLNTEAFF,TGTGCCAGCAGCGAAGGGACAGGCATCTTTTTGAACACTGAAGCTTTCTTT
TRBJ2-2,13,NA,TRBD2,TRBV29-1,CSVTLAVTGELFF,TGCAGCGTTACCCTAGCGGTCACCGGGGAGCTGTTTTTT
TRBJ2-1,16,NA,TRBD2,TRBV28,CASSGDGLAEHNEQFF,TGTGCCAGCAGTGGGGACGGACTAGCGGAACACAATGAGCAGTTCTTC
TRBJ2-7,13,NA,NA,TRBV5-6,CASSFPGTYEQYF,TGTGCCAGCAGCTTCCCGGGGACCTACGAGCAGTACTTC
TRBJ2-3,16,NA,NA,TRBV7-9,CASSLLGQARADTQYF,TGTGCCAGCAGCCTTCTTGGTCAGGCCCGGGCAGATACGCAGTATTTT
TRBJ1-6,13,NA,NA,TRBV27,CASSSYGNSPLHF,TGTGCCAGCAGTTCCTACGGTAATTCACCCCTCCACTTT
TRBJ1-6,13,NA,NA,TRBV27,CASSLSRNSPLHF,TGTGCCAGCAGTTTATCCAGGAATTCACCCCTCCACTTT
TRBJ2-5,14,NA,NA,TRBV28,CASSLLGAGETQYF,TGTGCCAGCAGTTTACTAGGGGCGGGGGAGACCCAGTACTTC
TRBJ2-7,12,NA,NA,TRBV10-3,CAISGSFYEQYF,TGTGCCATCAGTGGTTCCTTTTACGAGCAGTACTTC
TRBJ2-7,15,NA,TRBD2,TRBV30,CALRPLAGGPNEQYF,TGTGCCTTGAGGCCACTAGCGGGAGGGCCCAACGAGCAGTACTTC
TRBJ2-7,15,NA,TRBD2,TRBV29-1,CSVGGSGERPYEQYF,TGCAGCGTTGGGGGGAGCGGGGAACGTCCCTACGAGCAGTACTTC
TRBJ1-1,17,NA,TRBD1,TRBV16,CASSQFAPGRGPTEAFF,TGTGCCAGCAGCCAATTCGCGCCGGGCAGGGGGCCCACTGAAGCTTTCTTT
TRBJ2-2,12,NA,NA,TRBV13,CASSLSNGELFF,TGTGCCAGCAGCTTGAGTAACGGGGAGCTGTTTTTT
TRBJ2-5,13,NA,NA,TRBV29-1,CSVGQEYQETQYF,TGCAGCGTTGGGCAGGAGTACCAAGAGACCCAGTACTTC
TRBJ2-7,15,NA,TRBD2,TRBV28,CASRFLAGERYEQYF,TGTGCCAGCAGATTCCTAGCGGGAGAGCGGTACGAGCAGTACTTC
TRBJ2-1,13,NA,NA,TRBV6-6,CASSYSDYNEQFF,TGTGCCAGCAGTTACTCCGACTACAATGAGCAGTTCTTC
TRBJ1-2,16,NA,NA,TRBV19,CASSIAAGRRGDGYTF,TGTGCCAGTAGTATCGCCGCGGGACGACGAGGGGATGGCTACACCTTC
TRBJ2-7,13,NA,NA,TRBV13,CASSFQRTYEQYF,TGTGCCAGCAGCTTTCAGCGTACCTACGAGCAGTACTTC
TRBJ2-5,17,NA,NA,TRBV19,CASSIASPLRGRETQYF,TGTGCCAGTAGTATAGCCTCTCCCCTACGGGGGCGCGAGACCCAGTACTTC
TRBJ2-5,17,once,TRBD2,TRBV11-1,CASSAPSSGAFQETQYF,TGTGCCAGCAGCGCCCCCTCTAGCGGAGCCTTCCAAGAGACCCAGTACTTC
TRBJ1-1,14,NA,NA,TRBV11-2,CASSPANRDTEAFF,TGTGCCAGCAGCCCAGCTAACAGGGATACTGAAGCTTTCTTT
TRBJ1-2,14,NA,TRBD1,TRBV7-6,CASSLGPGGYGYTF,TGTGCCAGCAGCTTAGGCCCAGGGGGCTATGGCTACACCTTC
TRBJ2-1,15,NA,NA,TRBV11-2,CASSLAGVRLYEQFF,TGTGCCAGCAGCTTAGCGGGAGTACGCTTATATGAGCAGTTCTTC
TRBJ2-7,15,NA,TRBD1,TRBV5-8,CASSLGGTVTYEQYF,TGTGCCAGCAGCTTGGGAGGGACAGTCACCTACGAGCAGTACTTC
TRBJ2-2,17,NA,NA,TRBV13,CASSLTRTLTGTGELFF,TGTGCCAGCAGCTTAACCCGTACCCTAACGGGAACCGGGGAGCTGTTTTTT
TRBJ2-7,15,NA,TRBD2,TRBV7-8,CASSQLAGVSYEQYF,TGTGCCAGCAGTCAACTAGCGGGAGTCTCCTACGAGCAGTACTTC
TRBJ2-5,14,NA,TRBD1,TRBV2,CASSEADRVYGQYF,TGTGCCAGCAGTGAAGCTGACAGGGTCTACGGGCAGTACTTC
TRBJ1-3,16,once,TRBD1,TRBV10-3,CAISEATTGSGNTIYF,TGTGCCATCAGTGAGGCGACGACAGGGAGTGGAAACACCATATATTTT
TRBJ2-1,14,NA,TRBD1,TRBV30,CAWANGQGVYEQFF,TGTGCCTGGGCGAACGGGCAGGGGGTCTATGAGCAGTTCTTC
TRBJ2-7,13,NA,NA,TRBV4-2,CASSQDQVDEQYF,TGTGCCAGCAGCCAAGACCAGGTCGACGAGCAGTACTTC
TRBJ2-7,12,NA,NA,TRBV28,CASSPDSYEQYF,TGTGCCAGCAGCCCAGACTCCTACGAGCAGTACTTC
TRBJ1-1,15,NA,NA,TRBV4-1,CASSFTTVMNTEAFF,TGCGCCAGCAGCTTTACGACAGTCATGAACACTGAAGCTTTCTTT
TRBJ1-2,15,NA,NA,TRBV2,CASNRVRLANYGYTF,TGTGCCAGCAACCGAGTAAGGTTAGCTAACTATGGCTACACCTTC
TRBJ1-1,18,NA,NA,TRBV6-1,CASSEGTLGPLVNTEAFF,TGTGCCAGCAGTGAAGGCACATTGGGGCCTTTGGTGAACACTGAAGCTTTCTTT
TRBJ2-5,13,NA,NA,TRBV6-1,CASSPFLEETQYF,TGTGCCAGCAGCCCCTTTCTAGAGGAGACCCAGTACTTC
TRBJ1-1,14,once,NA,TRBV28,CASSWGGTHTEAFF,TGTGCCAGCAGTTGGGGGGGGACACACACTGAAGCTTTCTTT
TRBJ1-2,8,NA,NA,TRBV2,CASSGYTF,TGTGCCAGCTCCGGCTACACCTTC
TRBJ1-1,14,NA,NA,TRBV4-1,CASSQDEANTEAFF,TGCGCCAGCAGCCAAGACGAAGCGAACACTGAAGCTTTCTTT
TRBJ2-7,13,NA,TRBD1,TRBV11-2,CASSIGTGDEQYF,TGTGCCAGCAGCATCGGGACAGGGGACGAGCAGTACTTC
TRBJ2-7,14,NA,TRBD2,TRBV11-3,CASSISGGHYEQYF,TGTGCCAGCAGCATTAGCGGGGGCCATTACGAGCAGTACTTC
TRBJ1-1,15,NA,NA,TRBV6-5,CASSPLGGGNTEAFF,TGTGCCAGCAGCCCCTTGGGGGGGGGCAACACTGAAGCTTTCTTT
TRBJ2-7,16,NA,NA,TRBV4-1,CASSLFEAGLSQEQYF,TGCGCCAGCAGCCTCTTTGAAGCGGGCCTAAGCCAGGAGCAGTACTTC
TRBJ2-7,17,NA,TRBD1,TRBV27,CASSLAPGTGGFYEQYF,TGTGCCAGCAGTTTAGCCCCAGGGACAGGGGGTTTCTACGAGCAGTACTTC